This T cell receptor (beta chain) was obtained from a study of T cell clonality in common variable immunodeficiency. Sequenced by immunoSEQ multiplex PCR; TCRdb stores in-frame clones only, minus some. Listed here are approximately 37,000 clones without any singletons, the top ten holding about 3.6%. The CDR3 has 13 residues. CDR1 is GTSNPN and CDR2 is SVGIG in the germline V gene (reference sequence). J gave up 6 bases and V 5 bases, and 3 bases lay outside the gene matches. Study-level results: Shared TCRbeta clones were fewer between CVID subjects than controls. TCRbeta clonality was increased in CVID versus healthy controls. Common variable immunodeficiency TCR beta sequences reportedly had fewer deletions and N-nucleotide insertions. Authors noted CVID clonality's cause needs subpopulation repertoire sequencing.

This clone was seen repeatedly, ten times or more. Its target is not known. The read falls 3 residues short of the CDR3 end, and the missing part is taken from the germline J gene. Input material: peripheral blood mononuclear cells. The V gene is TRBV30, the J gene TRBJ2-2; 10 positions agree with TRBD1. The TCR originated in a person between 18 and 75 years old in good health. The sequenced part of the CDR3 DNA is TGTGCCTGGTCCGGGACAGGGGCCGGGGAG. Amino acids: CAWSGTGAGE. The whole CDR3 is CAWSGTGAGELFF.